The rows below give T cell receptor beta chains drawn from one sample of a study of cytomegalovirus exposure and HLA in healthy donors. TCRdb's table, derived via immunoSEQ multiplex PCR, lists solely in-frame clones and lacks some. Of 150,000 to 200,000 clones listed, roughly 86% were seen once; the top ten hold 4.8%. Sequencing was performed on PBMCs. These receptors came from a girl aged 5 to 17 in good health and CMV-seropositive. Both conserved end residues are part of each CDR3. The order of the fields is J gene, clone size, D gene, V gene, CDR3 protein, CDR3 DNA. The D gene is left open where the match is weak. Clone size is stated in some rows and not others, as once, few, many or a class when expanded.

TRBJ1-2 . TRBD1 TRBV6-1 CASSEGWAGGRANYGYTF TGTGCCAGCAGTGAAGGGTGGGCAGGGGGCCGGGCTAACTATGGCTACACCTTC
TRBJ1-6 . . TRBV5-1 CASSLPGVNSPLHF TGCGCCAGCAGCTTGCCGGGAGTTAATTCACCCCTCCACTTT
TRBJ1-2 . TRBD1 TRBV5-4 CASSLSDRVHGYTF TGTGCCAGCAGCTTATCCGACAGGGTCCATGGCTACACCTTC
TRBJ1-6 . . TRBV4-1 CASSQGAGIGSPLHF TGCGCCAGCAGCCAGGGTGCCGGGATCGGTTCACCCCTCCACTTT
TRBJ2-1 . . TRBV7-6 CASSYSQILSYNEQFF TGTGCCAGCAGCTACTCACAGATTCTCTCCTACAATGAGCAGTTCTTC
TRBJ1-1 few TRBD1 TRBV5-6 CASRGGQEGTEAFF TGTGCCAGCCGGGGAGGACAGGAGGGAACTGAAGCTTTCTTT
TRBJ1-1 . . TRBV7-8 CASSFNRDNTEAFF TGTGCCAGCAGCTTCAACAGGGATAACACTGAAGCTTTCTTT
TRBJ2-1 once TRBD1 TRBV7-9 CASSLGQGDEQFF TGTGCCAGCAGCTTGGGACAGGGCGATGAGCAGTTCTTC
TRBJ1-1 . . TRBV11-2 CASTARQAGEAFF TGTGCCAGCACCGCCCGGCAGGCAGGGGAAGCTTTCTTT
TRBJ2-1 . TRBD2 TRBV9 CASSTSSGGAYNEQFF TGTGCCAGCAGCACAAGTAGCGGGGGTGCCTACAATGAGCAGTTCTTC
TRBJ1-2 . TRBD1 TRBV25-1 CASSESSGTGGTYGYTF TGTGCCAGCAGTGAATCGTCCGGGACAGGGGGAACCTATGGCTACACCTTC
TRBJ1-2 . TRBD1 TRBV5-1 CASSLVQGAGGYTF TGCGCCAGCAGCTTGGTACAGGGGGCAGGAGGCTACACCTTC
TRBJ1-2 . TRBD1 TRBV6-6 CASSYLLGGDGYTF TGTGCCAGCAGTTACTTATTAGGGGGCGATGGCTACACCTTC
TRBJ1-2 . . TRBV27 CASSLTPVYNAVGYTF TGTGCCAGCAGTTTAACTCCAGTGTATAATGCGGTTGGCTACACCTTC
TRBJ2-6 . TRBD2 TRBV4-1 CASSHPREDIGSGANVLTF TGCGCCAGCAGCCACCCTCGGGAGGATATCGGCTCTGGGGCCAACGTCCTGACTTTC
TRBJ2-5 . . TRBV11-3 CASSTYIAASASLQETQYF TGTGCCAGCAGCACGTACATAGCCGCTTCAGCTTCGCTACAAGAGACCCAGTACTTC
TRBJ1-2 . . TRBV11-2 CASSLDRSTF TGTGCCAGCAGCTTAGATCGTAGCACCTTC
TRBJ1-2 . . TRBV6-5 CASSYNGFYTF TGTGCCAGCAGTTACAACGGTTTCTACACCTTC
TRBJ2-2 . TRBD1 TRBV2 CASIEASAGTGTGELFF TGTGCCAGCATCGAAGCGAGTGCCGGGACAGGCACCGGGGAGCTGTTTTTT
TRBJ1-5 . TRBD1 TRBV18 CASSDRGRNQPQHF TGTGCCAGCTCAGACAGGGGTAGAAATCAGCCCCAGCATTTT
TRBJ1-1 . . TRBV25-1 CASRGDFMDTEAFF TGTGCCAGCAGGGGGGACTTTATGGACACTGAAGCTTTCTTT
TRBJ2-3 . TRBD2 TRBV5-6 CASSWGLPSGGADTQYF TGTGCCAGCAGCTGGGGCTTGCCTAGCGGGGGGGCGGATACGCAGTATTTT
TRBJ1-2 few . TRBV5-4 CASSLRGNQGYTF TGTGCCAGCAGCTTGCGTGGCAATCAGGGCTACACCTTC
TRBJ1-1 once TRBD1 TRBV5-1 CASTLGQGHWTEAFF TGCGCCAGCACCTTGGGACAGGGCCATTGGACTGAAGCTTTCTTT
TRBJ2-1 . . TRBV30 CAWNPDSYNEQFF TGTGCCTGGAACCCAGACTCCTACAATGAGCAGTTCTTC
TRBJ1-1 . TRBD1 TRBV30 CAWSKLQGQAFF TGTGCCTGGAGCAAACTACAGGGGCAAGCTTTCTTT
TRBJ1-5 . . TRBV6-1 CASSESRQNNQPQHF TGTGCCAGCAGTGAAAGTAGACAGAACAATCAGCCCCAGCATTTT
TRBJ2-1 once TRBD1 TRBV11-2 CASSFNTGGINEQFF TGTGCCAGCAGCTTTAATACAGGGGGAATCAATGAGCAGTTCTTC
TRBJ2-7 once . TRBV5-1 CASSLGDTYEQYF TGCGCCAGCAGCTTGGGGGACACGTACGAGCAGTACTTC
TRBJ1-6 . TRBD1 TRBV2 CASNSGTGANSPLHF TGTGCCAGCAATTCCGGGACAGGGGCTAATTCACCCCTCCACTTT
TRBJ2-7 . TRBD1 TRBV7-9 CASSRSGTAEQYF TGTGCCAGCAGCCGAAGTGGGACAGCCGAGCAGTACTTC
TRBJ2-3 . TRBD2 TRBV27 CASSLWEGDTQYF TGTGCCAGCAGTTTATGGGAGGGGGATACGCAGTATTTT
TRBJ1-6 . . TRBV5-4 CASRSSYNSPLHF TGTGCCAGCAGGAGCTCCTATAATTCACCCCTCCACTTT
TRBJ1-2 . . TRBV19 CASRTQSTGRYGYTF TGTGCCAGTAGGACACAATCCACAGGGCGCTATGGCTACACCTTC
TRBJ2-5 . . TRBV6-1 CASSVRQGGGETQYF TGTGCCAGCAGTGTAAGACAGGGAGGCGGAGAGACCCAGTACTTC
TRBJ2-1 once . TRBV7-8 CASSLATSYNEQFF TGTGCCAGCAGCTTAGCAACTAGTTACAATGAGCAGTTCTTC
TRBJ1-1 . TRBD1 TRBV11-3 CASSPIGTGEAFF TGTGCCAGCAGCCCAATTGGGACAGGTGAAGCTTTCTTT
TRBJ2-3 . . TRBV19 CASRPKKGLAMGDTQYF TGTGCCAGTAGACCCAAAAAGGGGCTAGCGATGGGAGATACGCAGTATTTT
TRBJ1-2 few . TRBV5-4 CASRDLGGINYGYTF TGTGCCAGCAGAGACCTAGGAGGTATCAACTATGGCTACACCTTC
TRBJ1-1 . TRBD1 TRBV30 CAWGQGGTEAFF TGTGCCTGGGGACAGGGGGGGACTGAAGCTTTCTTT
TRBJ1-3 . . TRBV11-3 CASSPTATGNTIYF TGTGCCAGCAGCCCAACAGCAACTGGAAACACCATATATTTT
TRBJ1-2 . TRBD1 TRBV19 CASSKSGTAYGYTF TGTGCCAGTAGTAAGTCCGGGACAGCATATGGCTACACCTTC
TRBJ2-3 . . TRBV9 CASSVEVGRDTQYF TGTGCCAGCAGCGTAGAAGTGGGGAGAGATACGCAGTATTTT
TRBJ2-7 . TRBD1 TRBV5-4 CASSLRTGTSEQYF TGTGCCAGCAGCTTACGGACAGGGACAAGCGAGCAGTACTTC
TRBJ2-7 . TRBD1 TRBV9 CASSVKGQSYEQYF TGTGCCAGCAGCGTAAAGGGACAGAGCTACGAGCAGTACTTC
TRBJ1-2 . TRBD1 TRBV27 CASKSGQLYGYTF TGTGCCAGCAAGTCGGGACAGCTCTATGGCTACACCTTC
TRBJ1-5 once TRBD1 TRBV29-1 CSVSDRDAQPQHF TGCAGCGTTTCTGACAGGGATGCTCAGCCCCAGCATTTT
TRBJ2-7 . . TRBV7-8 CASSSLAGKAEQYF TGTGCCAGCAGCTCGCTCGCGGGGAAGGCCGAGCAGTACTTC
TRBJ2-1 . TRBD2 TRBV7-3 CASSLNPRGGLNEQFF TGTGCCAGCAGCTTAAACCCACGGGGGGGCCTAAATGAGCAGTTCTTC
TRBJ1-6 . TRBD1 TRBV28 CASSPRTGGNPRSPLHF TGTGCCAGCAGTCCGCGGACAGGGGGAAACCCCCGGTCACCCCTCCACTTT
TRBJ1-6 . . TRBV19 CASSDRMYNSPLHF TGTGCCAGTAGTGACAGGATGTATAATTCACCCCTCCACTTT
TRBJ2-3 . . TRBV10-3 CAIRGGDTQYF TGTGCCATCAGAGGAGGAGATACGCAGTATTTT
TRBJ1-1 . . TRBV5-4 CASTPQPRQHMNTEAFF TGTGCCAGCACCCCACAACCGAGACAGCATATGAACACTGAAGCTTTCTTT
TRBJ1-2 once . TRBV7-9 CSSSRSTIYGYTF TGTTCCAGCAGCCGGTCCACTATCTATGGCTACACCTTC
TRBJ1-5 . . TRBV4-1 CASSQVPRNNQPQHF TGCGCCAGCAGCCAAGTGCCGCGGAACAATCAGCCCCAGCATTTT
TRBJ2-6 . . TRBV4-2 CASSQTQSSGANVLTF TGTGCCAGCAGCCAAACACAAAGCTCTGGGGCCAACGTCCTGACTTTC
TRBJ1-5 . TRBD1 TRBV11-2 CASSPGQDSNQPQHF TGTGCCAGCAGCCCGGGACAGGATAGCAATCAGCCCCAGCATTTT
TRBJ1-1 . . TRBV27 CASSFTGLLNTEAFF TGTGCCAGCAGTTTCACAGGGTTGTTGAACACTGAAGCTTTCTTT
TRBJ1-5 . TRBD1 TRBV18 CASSLGTGGYSNQPQHF TGTGCCAGCTCGCTCGGGACAGGGGGCTATAGCAATCAGCCCCAGCATTTT